This T cell receptor (beta chain) was obtained from a study of regulatory T cells in long-lasting Graves disease. Study-wide results and caveats: Gene preferences differed: TRBV28, TRBJ1-2, TRBJ2-5 in persistent cases.

As to time point: newly diagnosed GD, antithyroid drugs for less than 3 months. Extracted PBMC RNA gave rise to the TCR library. Patients were from an endocrinology department in Xi'an, China. This clonotype was found many times. Antigen unknown. Trimming took 1 base from V and 0 from J, leaving 7 bases between them. The germline gives CDR1 SNHLY, CDR2 FYNNEI. The CDR3 is made up of 15 amino acids. Through Arm-PCR of CDR3 regions and iRepertoire HTBI primers, TCR beta libraries were built. TCRdb re-analysed the multiplex PCR reads in MiXCR, keeping a single row per CDR3 protein. The table records about 530,000 distinct CDR3 sequences, approximately 16% of them present only once. These data also formed part of another study, on T cells in Graves' hyperthyroidism and ophthalmopathy.

The clonotype comes from a woman aged 35-65 years with Graves disease. The sequencing here drew on peripheral blood mononuclear cells (PBMCs), taken at new diagnosis, from a patient treated with antithyroid drugs. The chain joins TRBV2 to TRBJ1-3; D not certain. The chain's CDR3 is CASSEGPLSGNTIYF. CDR3 bases: TGTGCCAGCAGTGAAGGCCCTCTCTCTGGAAACACCATATATTTT.